A selection of T cell receptor beta chains follows, all from one sample in a study of blood T cell repertoires in COVID-19. TCRdb's table, derived via immunoSEQ multiplex PCR, lists solely in-frame clones and lacks some. The table lists approximately 350,000 clones, approximately 86% of them singletons. The source material was peripheral blood. The receptors here all came from a woman aged 55-70 years with COVID-19, enrolled during active disease. Both conserved end residues are part of each CDR3. A D gene is named only where the DNA matches it firmly. Only some rows state a clone size, as once, few, many or a class for expanded clones.

j_call | clone_size | cdr3_length | v_call | d_call | cdr3_nt | cdr3_aa
TRBJ1-1 | . | 18 | TRBV14 | TRBD1 | TGTGCCAGCAGCCAAGATCAGGAGGGGGCGAGGGTTGGCACTGAAGCTTTCTTT | CASSQDQEGARVGTEAFF
TRBJ2-2 | . | 16 | TRBV19 | TRBD2 | TGTGCCAGTAGTACATCCCGGACTAGTTACACCGGGGAGCTGTTTTTT | CASSTSRTSYTGELFF
TRBJ2-2 | . | 15 | TRBV7-8 | . | TGTGCCAGCAGCTTTAACAGGGTTCAGACCGGGGAGCTGTTTTTT | CASSFNRVQTGELFF
TRBJ1-5 | . | 15 | TRBV7-2 | . | TGTGCCAGCAGCTTAGTTTCCTATAGCAATCAGCCCCAGCATTTT | CASSLVSYSNQPQHF
TRBJ2-5 | . | 15 | TRBV4-1 | . | TGCGCCAGCAGCCATATCCCCGCGGACTACACCACCCAGTACTTC | CASSHIPADYTTQYF
TRBJ1-2 | . | 12 | TRBV7-3 | . | TGTGCCAGCAGGGAGGGAATCTATGGCTACACCTTC | CASREGIYGYTF
TRBJ1-1 | . | 18 | TRBV6-1 | . | TGTGCCAGCAGTGCCAAGCGAGCGACAGCGACCTGGAACACTGAAGCTTTCTTT | CASSAKRATATWNTEAFF
TRBJ2-1 | . | 14 | TRBV2 | . | TGTGCCAGCAGTAAAGACGGAGCCCCCAGTGAGCAGTTCTTC | CASSKDGAPSEQFF
TRBJ2-1 | many | 14 | TRBV5-6 | . | TGTGCCAGCAGGACCACAGGGTTCAACAATGAGCAGTTCTTC | CASRTTGFNNEQFF
TRBJ2-3 | . | 18 | TRBV5-1 | TRBD2 | TGCGCCAGCAGCCTCCTAGCGGGGGGCATTGCTAGCACAGATACGCAGTATTTT | CASSLLAGGIASTDTQYF
TRBJ2-1 | . | 13 | TRBV11-2 | . | TGTGCCAGCAGCTTAGACAGGGTCCATGAGCAGTTCTTC | CASSLDRVHEQFF
TRBJ2-7 | . | 13 | TRBV2 | TRBD2 | TGTGCCAGCAGTGAACAGGGTCCGGGAGGGCAGTACTTC | CASSEQGPGGQYF
TRBJ1-2 | . | 14 | TRBV6-1 | . | TGTGCCAGCAGTGATTCAGGGGAAGACTATGGCTACACCTTC | CASSDSGEDYGYTF
TRBJ2-7 | . | 15 | TRBV29-1 | TRBD1 | TGCAGCGTTGAGCGCCGACAGGGACACCTCTCCGAGCAGTACTTC | CSVERRQGHLSEQYF
TRBJ1-2 | . | 14 | TRBV10-2 | . | TGCGCCAGCAGTGAGTCCCAGGGCAACTATGGCTACACCTTC | CASSESQGNYGYTF
TRBJ2-7 | . | 18 | TRBV4-1 | TRBD2 | TGCGCCAGCAGCCCCTATGGACTAGCGGGGGCCCTCTCCTACGAGCAGTACTTC | CASSPYGLAGALSYEQYF
TRBJ2-1 | . | 17 | TRBV6-1 | TRBD2 | TGTGCCAGCAGTGGGGGGAGGGACCTTAGCTCCTACAATGAGCAGTTCTTC | CASSGGRDLSSYNEQFF
TRBJ2-5 | . | 13 | TRBV6-2/TRBV6-3 | . | TGTGCCAGCAGTTACGGGGGGCAAGAGACCCAGTACTTC | CASSYGGQETQYF